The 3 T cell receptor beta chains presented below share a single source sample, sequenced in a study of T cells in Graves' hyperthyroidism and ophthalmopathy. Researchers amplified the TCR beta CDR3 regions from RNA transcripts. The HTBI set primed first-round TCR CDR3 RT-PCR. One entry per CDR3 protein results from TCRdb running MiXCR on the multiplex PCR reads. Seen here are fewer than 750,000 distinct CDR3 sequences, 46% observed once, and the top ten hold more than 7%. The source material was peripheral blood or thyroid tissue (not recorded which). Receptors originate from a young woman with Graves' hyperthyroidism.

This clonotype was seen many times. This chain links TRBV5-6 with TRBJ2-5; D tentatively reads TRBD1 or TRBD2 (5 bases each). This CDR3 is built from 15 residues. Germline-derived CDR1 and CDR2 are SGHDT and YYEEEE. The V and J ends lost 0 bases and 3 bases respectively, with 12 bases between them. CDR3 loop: CASSLESWGKETQYF. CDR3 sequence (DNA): TGTGCCAGCAGCTTGGAATCTTGGGGGAAAGAGACCCAGTACTTC. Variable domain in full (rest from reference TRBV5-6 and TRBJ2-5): DAGVTQSPTHLIKTRGQQVTLRCSPKSGHDTVSWYQQALGQGPQFIFQYYEEEERQRGNFPDRFSGHQFPNYSSELNVNALLLGDSALYLCASSLESWGKETQYFGPGTRLLVL.

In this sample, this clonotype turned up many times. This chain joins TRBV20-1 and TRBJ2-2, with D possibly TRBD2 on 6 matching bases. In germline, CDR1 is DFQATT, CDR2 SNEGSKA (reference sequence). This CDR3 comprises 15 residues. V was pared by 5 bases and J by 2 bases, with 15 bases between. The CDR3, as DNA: TGCAGTGCTCCACCCGGCGGACTAAACACCGGGGAGCTGTTTTTT. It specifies CSAPPGGLNTGELFF.

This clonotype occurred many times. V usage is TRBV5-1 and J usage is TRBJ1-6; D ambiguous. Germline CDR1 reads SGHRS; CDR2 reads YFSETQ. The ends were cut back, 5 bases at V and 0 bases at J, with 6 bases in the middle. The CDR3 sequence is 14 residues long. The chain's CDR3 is CASSPSSYNSPLHF. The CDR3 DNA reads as TGCGCCAGCAGTCCCAGCTCCTATAATTCACCCCTCCACTTT.